These 9 T cell receptor beta chains were all obtained from the same sample, sequenced in a study of blood T cell repertoires in COVID-19. The data were produced by immunoSEQ multiplex PCR, yet TCRdb's version contains in-frame clones alone and is incomplete. Of approximately 140,000 clones listed, 70% to 90% are singletons. Sequenced input: PBMCs or T cells enriched from blood (not recorded which). These receptors originate from a woman aged 50 to 65 who had recovered from COVID-19.

The chain is built from TRBV7-2 and TRBJ2-5, with D perhaps matching TRBD1 (6 bases). V was shortened by 3 bases and J by 5 bases, with 16 bases between the two germline ends. Per the germline V gene, CDR1 is SGHTA and CDR2 is FQGNSA. The CDR3 is made up of 15 amino acids. CDR3 nucleotides: TGTGCCAGCAGCTTTGAAACAGGGATTGGTGAGACCCAGTACTTC. Protein: CASSFETGIGETQYF.

The rearrangement joins TRBV28 to TRBJ2-1; D may be TRBD2 (6 bases). Germline lookup yields CDR1 MDHEN and CDR2 SYDVKM. The V gene lost 3 bases and the J gene lost 4 bases, with 19 bases spanning the gap. The CDR3 has 17 amino acids. CDR3 protein: CASSLRTSPGGYNEQFF. CDR3 DNA: TGTGCCAGCAGTTTGCGAACTAGCCCGGGCGGATACAATGAGCAGTTCTTC. Complete variable domain (other parts from reference TRBV28 and TRBJ2-1): DVKVTQSSRYLVKRTGEKVFLECVQDMDHENMFWYRQDPGLGLRLIYFSYDVKMKEKGDIPEGYSVSREKKERFSLILESASTNQTSMYLCASSLRTSPGGYNEQFFGPGTRLTVL.

This chain connects TRBV14 to TRBJ2-7, with unresolved D. Trimming shortened V by 3 bases and J by 2 bases, and 2 bases separated the two germline ends. This CDR3 has 11 residues. Per the germline V gene, CDR1 is SGHDN and CDR2 is FVKESK. The CDR3 here is CASSHTYEQYF. The CDR3, as DNA: TGTGCCAGCAGCCACACCTACGAGCAGTACTTC. The full variable domain, with the rest looked up from reference TRBV14 and TRBJ2-7, is EAGVTQFPSHSVIEKGQTVTLRCDPISGHDNLYWYRRVMGKEIKFLLHFVKESKQDESGMPNNRFLAERTGGTYSTLKVQPAELEDSGVYFCASSHTYEQYFGPGTRLTVT.

V is TRBV5-8 and J is TRBJ2-5, with D maybe TRBD2 (6 bases). Germline V gene sequence: CDR1 SGHTS, CDR2 YDEGEE. Deletions cut 2 bases from V and 2 bases from J, with 10 bases between. The length of the CDR3 is 14 residues. CDR3 amino acids: CASSFRRVQETQYF. The CDR3 coding sequence is TGTGCCAGCAGCTTCAGGAGGGTTCAAGAGACCCAGTACTTC.

In its sample, this clone was seen once. CDR3 residues: CATSDLEDNNEQFF. In DNA form, the CDR3 reads TGTGCCACCAGTGATTTGGAGGACAACAATGAGCAGTTCTTC. The chain uses TRBV24-1 and TRBJ2-1; possible D gene TRBD1, 5 bases. Germline V gene lookup returns CDR1 KGHDR and CDR2 SFDVKD. The CDR3 is 14 residues long. V was clipped by 0 bases and J by 5 bases, with 7 bases between them.

The chain combines TRBV28 with TRBJ2-4; 12 positions agree with TRBD1. Trimming removed 6 bases from V and 3 bases from J; junction bases left unmatched: 12. CDR3 size: 18 residues. From germline, CDR1 is MDHEN and CDR2 SYDVKM. CDR3 nucleotides: TGTGCCAGCAGCCGGGACAGGGGGCTATGGAGGGGCAAAAACATTCAGTACTTC. Residues: CASSRDRGLWRGKNIQYF.

The CDR3 DNA is TGTGCCAGCAGCTGGGGCCTGAACACTGAAGCTTTCTTT. This gives the protein CASSWGLNTEAFF. The rearrangement joins TRBV11-3 to TRBJ1-1; possible D gene TRBD1, 5 bases. Germline CDR1 SGHNT, CDR2 YENEEA. The CDR3 is 13 residues long. Trimming cost V 4 bases and J 0 bases, with 6 bases left between them.

The CDR3 coding sequence is TGTGCCAGCAGCTTTGATGACAGAAGCAATCAGCCCCAGCATTTT. Encoded protein: CASSFDDRSNQPQHF. This chain connects TRBV7-2 to TRBJ1-5; the D gene is possibly TRBD1 (5 bases). The CDR3 is 15 amino acids. CDR1 and CDR2 from the germline V gene are SGHTA and FQGNSA. The V and J ends lost 3 bases and 1 base respectively, with 10 bases between them.

The table lists this clone with a few counts. The J gene is TRBJ1-2, the V gene TRBV7-2, with D maybe TRBD1 (6 bases). Germline V CDR1 and CDR2: SGHTA, FQGNSA. V was trimmed by 11 bases and J by 5 bases, leaving 27 bases between them. The CDR3 runs to 16 residues. CDR3 loop: CAVPRGSWTEEYGYTF. In nucleotides, the CDR3 is TGTGCCGTCCCTCGGGGATCCTGGACAGAAGAATATGGCTACACCTTC.